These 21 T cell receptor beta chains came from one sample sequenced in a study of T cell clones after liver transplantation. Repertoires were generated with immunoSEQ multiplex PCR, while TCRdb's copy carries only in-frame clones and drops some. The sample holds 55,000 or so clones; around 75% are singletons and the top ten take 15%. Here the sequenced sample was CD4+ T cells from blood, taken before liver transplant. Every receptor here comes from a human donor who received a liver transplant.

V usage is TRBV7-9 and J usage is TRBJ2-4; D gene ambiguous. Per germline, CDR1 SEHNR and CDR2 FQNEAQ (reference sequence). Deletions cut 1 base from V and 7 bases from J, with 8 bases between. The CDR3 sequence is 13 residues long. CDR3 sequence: CASSLGAGNIQYF. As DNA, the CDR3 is TGTGCCAGCAGCTTAGGTGCAGGCAACATTCAGTACTTC. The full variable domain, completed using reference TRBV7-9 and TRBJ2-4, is DTGVSQNPRHKITKRGQNVTFRCDPISEHNRLYWYRQTLGQGPEFLTYFQNEAQLEKSRLLSDRFSAERPKGSFSTLEIQRTEQGDSAMYLCASSLGAGNIQYFGAGTRLSVL.

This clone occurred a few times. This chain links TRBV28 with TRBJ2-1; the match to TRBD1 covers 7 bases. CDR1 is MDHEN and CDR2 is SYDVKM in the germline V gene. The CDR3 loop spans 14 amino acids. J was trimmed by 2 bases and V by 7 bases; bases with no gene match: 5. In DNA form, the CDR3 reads TGTGCCAGCACCCGGACAGGACCCTACAATGAGCAGTTCTTC. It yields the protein CASTRTGPYNEQFF.

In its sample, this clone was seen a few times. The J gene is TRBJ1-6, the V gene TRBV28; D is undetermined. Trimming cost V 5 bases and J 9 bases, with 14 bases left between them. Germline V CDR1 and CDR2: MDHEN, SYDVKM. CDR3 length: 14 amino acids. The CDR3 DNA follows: TGTGCCAGCAGTCTTTCGGTCCGAGGTTCACCCCTCCACTTT. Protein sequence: CASSLSVRGSPLHF.

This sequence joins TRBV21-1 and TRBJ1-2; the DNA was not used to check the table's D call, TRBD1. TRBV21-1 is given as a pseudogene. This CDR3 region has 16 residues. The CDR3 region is CASSPWAGQGNYGYTF. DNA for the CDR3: TGTGCCAGCAGCCCGTGGGCGGGACAGGGTAACTATGGCTACACCTTC.

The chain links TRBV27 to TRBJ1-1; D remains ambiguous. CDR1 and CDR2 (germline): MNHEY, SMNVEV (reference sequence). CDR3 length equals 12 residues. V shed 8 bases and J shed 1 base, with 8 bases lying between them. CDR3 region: CASPSGNTEAFF. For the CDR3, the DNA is TGTGCCAGCCCGTCGGGGAACACTGAAGCTTTCTTT.

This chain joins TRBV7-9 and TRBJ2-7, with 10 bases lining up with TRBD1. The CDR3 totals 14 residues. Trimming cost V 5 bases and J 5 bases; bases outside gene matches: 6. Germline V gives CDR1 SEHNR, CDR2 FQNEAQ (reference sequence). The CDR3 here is CASSHWDRGNEQYF. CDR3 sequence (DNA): TGTGCCAGCAGCCATTGGGACAGGGGTAACGAGCAGTACTTC.

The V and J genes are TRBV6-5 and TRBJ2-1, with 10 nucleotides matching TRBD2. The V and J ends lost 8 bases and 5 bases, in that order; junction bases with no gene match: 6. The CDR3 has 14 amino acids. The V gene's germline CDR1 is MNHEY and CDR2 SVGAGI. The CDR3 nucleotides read TGTGCCAGCGGAAAGCGGGGGGGAGACAATGAGCAGTTCTTC. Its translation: CASGKRGGDNEQFF.

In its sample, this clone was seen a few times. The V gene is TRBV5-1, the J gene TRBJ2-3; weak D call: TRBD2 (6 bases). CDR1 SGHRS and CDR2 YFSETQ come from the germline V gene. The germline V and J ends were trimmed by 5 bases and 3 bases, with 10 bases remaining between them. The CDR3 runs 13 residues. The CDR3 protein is CASRGLGTDTQYF. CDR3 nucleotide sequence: TGCGCCAGCAGGGGACTCGGTACAGATACGCAGTATTTT.

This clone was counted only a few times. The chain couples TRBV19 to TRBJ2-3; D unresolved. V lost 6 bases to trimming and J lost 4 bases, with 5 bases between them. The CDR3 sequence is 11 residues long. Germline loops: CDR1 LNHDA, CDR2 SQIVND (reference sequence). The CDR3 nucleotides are TGTGCCAGTAGGTTAGCAGATACGCAGTATTTT. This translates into CASRLADTQYF.

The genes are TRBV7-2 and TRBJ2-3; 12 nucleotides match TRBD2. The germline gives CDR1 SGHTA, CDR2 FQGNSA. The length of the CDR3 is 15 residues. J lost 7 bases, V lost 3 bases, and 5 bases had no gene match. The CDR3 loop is CASSLTSGGSNTQYF. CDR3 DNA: TGTGCCAGCAGCTTGACTAGCGGGGGTTCGAATACGCAGTATTTT.

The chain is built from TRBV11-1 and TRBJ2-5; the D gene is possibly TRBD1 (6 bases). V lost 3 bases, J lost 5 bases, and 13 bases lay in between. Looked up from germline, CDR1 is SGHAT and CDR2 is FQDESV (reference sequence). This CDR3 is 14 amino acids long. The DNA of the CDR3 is TGTGCCAGCAGCTTCAGGGGCGTCCGCGAGACCCAGTACTTC. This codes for CASSFRGVRETQYF.

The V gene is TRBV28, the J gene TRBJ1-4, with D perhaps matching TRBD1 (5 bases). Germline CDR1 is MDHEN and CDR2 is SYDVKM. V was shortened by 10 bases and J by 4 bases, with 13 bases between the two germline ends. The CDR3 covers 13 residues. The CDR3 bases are TGTGCCACCTACGGGGGTTATAATGAAAAACTGTTTTTT. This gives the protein CATYGGYNEKLFF.

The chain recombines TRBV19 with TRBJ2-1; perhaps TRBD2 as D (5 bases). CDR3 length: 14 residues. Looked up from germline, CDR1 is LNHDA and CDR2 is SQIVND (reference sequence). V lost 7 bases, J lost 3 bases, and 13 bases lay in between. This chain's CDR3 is CASTRHEGYNEQFF. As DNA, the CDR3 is TGTGCCAGTACCCGCCACGAGGGCTACAATGAGCAGTTCTTC.

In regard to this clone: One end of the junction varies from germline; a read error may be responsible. For the CDR3, the DNA is TGTGCCAGCAGCTTAGCGGCTAGCGGGGGGCCCATTCTGTTC. Translated, it gives CASSLAASGGPILF. The gene calls are TRBV7-2 and TRBJ2-7; 11 bases agree with TRBD2. The CDR3 length is 14 residues. The germline V gene has CDR1 SGHTA and CDR2 FQGNSA.

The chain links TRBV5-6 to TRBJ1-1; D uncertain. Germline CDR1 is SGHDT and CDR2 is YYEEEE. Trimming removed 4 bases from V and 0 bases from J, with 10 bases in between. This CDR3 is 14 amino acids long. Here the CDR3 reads CASSRQVLNTEAFF. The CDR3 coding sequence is TGTGCCAGCAGCCGGCAGGTTTTGAACACTGAAGCTTTCTTT. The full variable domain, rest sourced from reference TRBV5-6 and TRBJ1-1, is DAGVTQSPTHLIKTRGQQVTLRCSPKSGHDTVSWYQQALGQGPQFIFQYYEEEERQRGNFPDRFSGHQFPNYSSELNVNALLLGDSALYLCASSRQVLNTEAFFGQGTRLTVV.

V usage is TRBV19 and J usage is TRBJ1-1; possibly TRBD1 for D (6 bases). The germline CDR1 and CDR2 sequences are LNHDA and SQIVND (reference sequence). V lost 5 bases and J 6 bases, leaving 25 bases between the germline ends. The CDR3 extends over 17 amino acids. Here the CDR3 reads CASSGNPGQRAEAEAFF. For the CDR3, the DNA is TGTGCCAGTAGTGGAAACCCGGGACAACGCGCGGAGGCTGAAGCTTTCTTT.

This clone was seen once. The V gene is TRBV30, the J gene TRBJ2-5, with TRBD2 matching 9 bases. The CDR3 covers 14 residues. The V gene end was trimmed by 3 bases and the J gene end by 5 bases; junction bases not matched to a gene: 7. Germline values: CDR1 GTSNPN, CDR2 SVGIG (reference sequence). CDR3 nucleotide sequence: TGTGCCTGGAGGGGAGCGGGGGGTCAGGAGACCCAGTACTTC. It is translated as CAWRGAGGQETQYF.

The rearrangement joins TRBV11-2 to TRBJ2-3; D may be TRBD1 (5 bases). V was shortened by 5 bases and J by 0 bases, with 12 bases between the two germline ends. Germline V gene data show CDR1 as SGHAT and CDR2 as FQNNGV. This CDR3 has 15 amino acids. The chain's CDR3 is CASSPWTSSTDTQYF. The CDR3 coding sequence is TGTGCCAGCAGCCCGTGGACATCTAGCACAGATACGCAGTATTTT.

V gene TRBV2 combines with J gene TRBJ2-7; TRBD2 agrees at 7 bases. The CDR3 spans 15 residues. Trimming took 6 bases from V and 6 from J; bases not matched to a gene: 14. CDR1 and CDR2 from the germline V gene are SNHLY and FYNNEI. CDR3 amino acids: CASRVSGARLVEQYF. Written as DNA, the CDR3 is TGTGCCAGCAGGGTCAGCGGGGCCAGGTTGGTCGAGCAGTACTTC.

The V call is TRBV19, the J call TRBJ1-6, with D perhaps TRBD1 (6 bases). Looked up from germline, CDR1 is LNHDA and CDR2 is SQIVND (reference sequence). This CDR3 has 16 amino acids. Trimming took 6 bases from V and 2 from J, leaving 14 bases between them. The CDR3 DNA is TGTGCCAGTAGGGTAATGTGGACAGCCTATAATTCACCCCTCCACTTT. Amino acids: CASRVMWTAYNSPLHF.

CDR3 DNA sequence: TGTGCCAGCAGCTCCGGACAGGGACCTTATGGCTACACCTTC. It codes for CASSSGQGPYGYTF. This chain connects TRBV5-8 to TRBJ1-2; TRBD1 aligns across 8 bases. V shed 3 bases, J shed 5 bases, and the junction held 6 bases outside the gene matches. CDR3 length equals 14 residues. Germline V gene lookup returns CDR1 SGHTS and CDR2 YDEGEE. Full variable domain (outside the CDR3, taken from reference TRBV5-8 and TRBJ1-2): EAGVTQSPTHLIKTRGQQATLRCSPISGHTSVYWYQQALGLGLQFLLWYDEGEERNRGNFPPRFSGRQFPNYSSELNVNALELEDSALYLCASSSGQGPYGYTFGSGTRLTVV.